What follows are 17 T cell receptor beta chains derived from one specimen sequenced in a study of CD8 T cells in ankylosing spondylitis. Study-level findings and limits: It appeared that ankylosing spondylitis blood was characterized by a TCR beta motif of about eight highly homologous variants.

Their antigens remain unidentified. TCRdb re-called the 5' RACE reads through MiXCR, storing one row per CDR3 protein. In the table there are about 130,000 distinct CDR3 sequences, roughly a sixth of which are singletons. The specimen sequenced was blood, either unsorted or a sorted T cell fraction (not recorded which). These receptor sequences come from a male donor with ankylosing spondylitis.

J is TRBJ1-2 and V is TRBV29-1; D unresolved. CDR1 is SQVTM, CDR2 ANQGSEA, per germline. CDR3 length: 15 amino acids. With 0 bases removed from V and 8 bases from J, the gap between germline ends came to 19 bases. CDR3: CSVEEEASRGKGYTF. CDR3 DNA: TGCAGCGTTGAAGAAGAGGCTTCGCGGGGTAAAGGCTACACCTTC.

In its sample, this clonotype was seen many times. V usage is TRBV28 and J usage is TRBJ2-6; 7 nucleotides agree with TRBD1. The CDR3 runs to 19 residues. Per the germline V gene, CDR1 is MDHEN and CDR2 is SYDVKM. V lost 5 bases to trimming and J lost 0 bases; unmatched junction nucleotides: 13. This chain's CDR3 is CASSPWGRGYLSGANVLTF. In DNA, the CDR3 is TGTGCCAGCAGTCCCTGGGGCAGGGGGTATCTCTCTGGGGCCAACGTCCTGACTTTC. Full variable domain (rest looked up from reference TRBV28 and TRBJ2-6): DVKVTQSSRYLVKRTGEKVFLECVQDMDHENMFWYRQDPGLGLRLIYFSYDVKMKEKGDIPEGYSVSREKKERFSLILESASTNQTSMYLCASSPWGRGYLSGANVLTFGAGSRLTVL.

V and J are TRBV12-3 or TRBV12-4 and TRBJ2-1; unclear D gene. The CDR3 spans 11 residues. V gave up 7 bases and J gave up 9 bases, with 10 bases separating them. Written as DNA, the CDR3 is TGTGCCAGCACCTTCCACGGTGAGCAGTTCTTC. Translated, it gives CASTFHGEQFF.

The chain is built from TRBV19 and TRBJ2-7; D ambiguous. Trimming removed 5 bases from V and 3 bases from J, with 11 bases in between. Germline V gives CDR1 LNHDA, CDR2 SQIVND (reference sequence). This CDR3 comprises 13 residues. Here the CDR3 DNA reads TGTGCCAGTAGTTGGGGTATGGACTACGAGCAGTACTTC. Protein: CASSWGMDYEQYF.

This chain connects TRBV7-6 to TRBJ2-2, with D perhaps matching TRBD1 (6 bases). CDR1 and CDR2 (germline): SGHVS, FNYEAQ. Trimming removed 1 base at V and 5 bases at J, with 14 bases between. The CDR3 runs to 16 residues. CDR3 region: CASSLGGRGGTGELFF. The CDR3 DNA reads as TGTGCCAGCAGCTTAGGCGGCAGGGGCGGAACCGGGGAGCTGTTTTTT.

The rearrangement links TRBV9 to TRBJ2-7; D possibly corresponds to TRBD2 (6 bases). V lost 0 bases and J lost 2, with 9 bases in between. CDR1 is SGDLS, CDR2 YYNGEE, per germline. This CDR3 has 14 amino acids. The CDR3 loop reads CASSVDGSPYEQYF. DNA for the CDR3: TGTGCCAGCAGCGTAGACGGGAGTCCCTACGAGCAGTACTTC.

This chain links TRBV9 with TRBJ2-7, with TRBD2 as a possible D gene (5 bases). CDR3 length: 14 amino acids. The ends were cut back, 4 bases at V and 2 bases at J, with 13 bases in the middle. Germline CDR1 SGDLS, CDR2 YYNGEE. The DNA for the CDR3 is TGTGCCAGCAGCCCAGCCCGGACTGCCTACGAGCAGTACTTC. This codes for CASSPARTAYEQYF.

The V gene is TRBV3-1, the J gene TRBJ2-1; possibly TRBD2 for D (6 bases). CDR3 length: 16 residues. From germline, CDR1 is LGHDT and CDR2 YNNKEL (reference sequence). V was clipped by 4 bases and J by 0 bases, with 13 bases between them. Here the CDR3 reads CASSPPSASSYNEQFF. The CDR3 DNA is TGTGCCAGCAGCCCGCCTAGCGCGAGCTCCTACAATGAGCAGTTCTTC.

This clonotype came up a few times. The CDR3 sequence: CASSIIGGLAGQTQYF. The CDR3 DNA sequence: TGTGCCAGCAGCATTATTGGCGGCCTGGCTGGCCAGACCCAGTACTTC. This chain uses TRBV7-3 with TRBJ2-5; no clear D. Germline CDR1 SGHTA, CDR2 FQGTGA. Trimming removed 5 bases at V and 6 bases at J, with 22 bases between. The CDR3 is 16 amino acids.

The rearrangement joins TRBV20-1 to TRBJ2-1; TRBD1 is a possible D gene (5 bases). The CDR3 consists of 10 residues. CDR1 and CDR2 (germline): DFQATT, SNEGSKA (reference sequence). V lost 2 bases to trimming and J lost 9 bases, with 5 bases between them. The DNA for the CDR3 is TGCAGTGCTAGAAGGGGTGAGCAGTTCTTC. As protein: CSARRGEQFF.

In its sample, this clonotype was seen a few times. V gene TRBV9 combines with J gene TRBJ2-7; possible D gene TRBD2, 5 bases. V lost 0 bases to trimming and J lost 6 bases, with 13 bases between them. Germline lookup yields CDR1 SGDLS and CDR2 YYNGEE. The CDR3 contains 14 residues. CDR3 DNA: TGTGCCAGCAGCGTAGGAGGGTCCGGCTCCGAGCAGTACTTC. Protein product: CASSVGGSGSEQYF.

The genes are TRBV27 and TRBJ2-5; no reliable D call. Trimming shortened V by 1 base and J by 5 bases, and 8 bases separated the two germline ends. Looked up from germline, CDR1 is MNHEY and CDR2 is SMNVEV (reference sequence). The CDR3 loop spans 13 amino acids. The CDR3: CASSLFSTETQYF. The DNA of the CDR3 is TGTGCCAGCAGTTTATTTAGTACGGAGACCCAGTACTTC.

The chain carries TRBV4-1 and TRBJ2-7; D is ambiguous. V lost 0 bases and J 2 bases, leaving 14 bases between the germline ends. The CDR3 extends over 16 amino acids. Germline CDR1 MGHRA, CDR2 YSYEKL. In DNA form, the CDR3 reads TGCGCCAGCAGCCAAGAGGCGAGAGACACAGCCTACGAGCAGTACTTC. Translating gives CASSQEARDTAYEQYF.

The chain carries TRBV6-2 or TRBV6-3 and TRBJ2-7; TRBD1 agrees at 7 bases. Per the germline V gene, CDR1 is MNHEY and CDR2 is SVGEGT. V was pared by 6 bases and J by 1 base, with 3 bases of the junction left unmatched. The CDR3 totals 13 residues. The CDR3 loop is CASSSGQSYEQYF. For the CDR3, the DNA is TGTGCCAGCAGCTCGGGACAGTCCTACGAGCAGTACTTC.

This clonotype was picked up a small number of times. The CDR3 spells CASSLGPGSQGFF. The CDR3 nucleotides are TGTGCCAGCAGTTTAGGGCCAGGGAGCCAAGGATTCTTT. The V call is TRBV27, the J call TRBJ1-1, with D perhaps TRBD1 (5 bases). The germline gives CDR1 MNHEY, CDR2 SMNVEV (reference sequence). The CDR3 spans 13 residues. The germline V and J ends were trimmed by 2 bases and 14 bases, with 18 bases remaining between them.

There are many counts of this clonotype. The J gene is TRBJ2-2, the V gene TRBV5-1; D not certain. V shed 4 bases and J shed 0 bases, with 10 bases lying between them. This CDR3 contains 15 residues. The V gene's germline CDR1 is SGHRS and CDR2 YFSETQ. In DNA, the CDR3 is TGCGCCAGCAGCAAGTTTAGGGCGAACACCGGGGAGCTGTTTTTT. This encodes CASSKFRANTGELFF.

This clonotype was detected a few times. V gene TRBV7-9 combines with J gene TRBJ2-1; D may match TRBD1 or TRBD2 (5 bases each). V was clipped by 1 base and J by 7 bases, with 11 bases between them. Germline CDR1 is SEHNR and CDR2 is FQNEAQ (reference sequence). The CDR3 spans 14 residues. The CDR3 bases are TGTGCCAGCAGCTTAGACAGGACTGTGAATGAGCAGTTCTTC. Its protein product is CASSLDRTVNEQFF.